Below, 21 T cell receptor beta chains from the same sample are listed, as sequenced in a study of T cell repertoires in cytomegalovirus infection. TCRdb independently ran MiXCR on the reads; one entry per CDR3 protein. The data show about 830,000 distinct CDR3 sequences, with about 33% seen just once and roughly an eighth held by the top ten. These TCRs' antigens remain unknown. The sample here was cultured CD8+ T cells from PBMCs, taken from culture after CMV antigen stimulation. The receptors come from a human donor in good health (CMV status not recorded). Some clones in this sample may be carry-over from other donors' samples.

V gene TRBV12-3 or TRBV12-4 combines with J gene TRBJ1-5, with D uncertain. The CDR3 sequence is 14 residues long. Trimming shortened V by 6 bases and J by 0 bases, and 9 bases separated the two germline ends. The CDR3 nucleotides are TGTGCCAGCAGGGAGGAATATAGCAATCAGCCCCAGCATTTT. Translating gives CASREEYSNQPQHF.

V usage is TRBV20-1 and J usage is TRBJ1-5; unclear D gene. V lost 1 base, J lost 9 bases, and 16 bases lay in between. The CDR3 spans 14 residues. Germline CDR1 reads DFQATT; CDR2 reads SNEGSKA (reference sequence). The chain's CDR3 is CSARAVGSIGPQHF. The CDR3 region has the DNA TGCAGTGCTAGAGCAGTAGGGTCCATCGGGCCCCAGCATTTT.

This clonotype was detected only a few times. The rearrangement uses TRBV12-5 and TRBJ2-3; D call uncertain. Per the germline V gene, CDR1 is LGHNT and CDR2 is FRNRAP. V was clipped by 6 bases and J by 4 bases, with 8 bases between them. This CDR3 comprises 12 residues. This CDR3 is CASGPKPDTQYF. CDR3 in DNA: TGTGCTAGTGGCCCAAAACCAGATACGCAGTATTTT. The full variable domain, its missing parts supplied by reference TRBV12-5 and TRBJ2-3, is DARVTQTPRHKVTEMGQEVTMRCQPILGHNTVFWYRQTMMQGLELLAYFRNRAPLDDSGMPKDRFSAEMPDATLATLKIQPSEPRDSAVYFCASGPKPDTQYFGPGTRLTVL.

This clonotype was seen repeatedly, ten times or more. The CDR3 region has the DNA TGTGCCAGCAGTCCTGGGAGGATTACGCAGTATTTT. It is translated as CASSPGRITQYF. The gene calls are TRBV12-3 or TRBV12-4 and TRBJ2-3; maybe TRBD2 (6 bases). CDR3 length: 12 amino acids. Trimming stripped 5 bases from V and 8 bases from J, with 11 bases between.

The CDR3 reads CASRNSTGAFYEQYF. In DNA, the CDR3 is TGTGCCAGCAGAAACTCGACAGGGGCCTTCTACGAGCAGTACTTC. V is TRBV7-4 and J is TRBJ2-7; 8 bases agree with TRBD1. V lost 6 bases and J lost 3; bases outside the gene matches: 10. CDR1 and CDR2 (germline): SGHVT, SQSDAQ. The CDR3 consists of 15 residues.

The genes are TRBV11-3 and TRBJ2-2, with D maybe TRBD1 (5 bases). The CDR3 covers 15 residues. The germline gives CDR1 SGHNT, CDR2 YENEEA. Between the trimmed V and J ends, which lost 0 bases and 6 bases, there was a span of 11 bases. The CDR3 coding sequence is TGTGCCAGCAGCTTAGAAAGGGGAAGCGCCGGGGAGCTGTTTTTT. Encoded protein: CASSLERGSAGELFF.

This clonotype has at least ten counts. CDR3 amino acids: CASSNLGADTIYF. CDR3 DNA sequence: TGTGCCAGCAGCAACTTAGGAGCGGACACCATATATTTT. V is TRBV6-1 and J is TRBJ1-3, with no clear D. Germline assignment: CDR1 MNHNS and CDR2 SASEGT. V was pared by 6 bases and J by 8 bases, with 14 bases between. The CDR3 totals 13 residues.

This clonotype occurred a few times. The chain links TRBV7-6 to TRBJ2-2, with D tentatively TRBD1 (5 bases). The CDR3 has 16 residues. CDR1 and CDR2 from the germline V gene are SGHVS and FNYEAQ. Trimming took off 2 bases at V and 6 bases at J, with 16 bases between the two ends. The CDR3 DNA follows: TGTGCCAGCAGCTTAAGTACGGCAGGGCGCGCCGGGGAGCTGTTTTTT. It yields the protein CASSLSTAGRAGELFF.

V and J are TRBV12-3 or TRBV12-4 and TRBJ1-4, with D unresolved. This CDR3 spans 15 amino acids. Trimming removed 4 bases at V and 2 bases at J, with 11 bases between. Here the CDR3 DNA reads TGTGCCAGCAGTTGGGGAGTCGGGACTAATGAAAAACTGTTTTTT. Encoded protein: CASSWGVGTNEKLFF.

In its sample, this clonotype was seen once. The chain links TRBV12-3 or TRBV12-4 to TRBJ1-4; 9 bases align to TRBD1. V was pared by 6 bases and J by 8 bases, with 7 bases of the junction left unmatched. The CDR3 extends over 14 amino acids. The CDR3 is CASSSGTGREKLFF. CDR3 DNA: TGTGCCAGCAGCAGCGGGACAGGGAGAGAAAAACTGTTTTTT.

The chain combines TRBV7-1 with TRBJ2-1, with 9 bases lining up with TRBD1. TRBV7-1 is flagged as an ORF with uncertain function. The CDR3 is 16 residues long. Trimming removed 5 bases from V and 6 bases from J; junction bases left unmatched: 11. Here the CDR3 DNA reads TGTGCCAGCAGCCCAGGACAGGGGTTTTTGGGCAATGAGCAGTTCTTC. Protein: CASSPGQGFLGNEQFF.

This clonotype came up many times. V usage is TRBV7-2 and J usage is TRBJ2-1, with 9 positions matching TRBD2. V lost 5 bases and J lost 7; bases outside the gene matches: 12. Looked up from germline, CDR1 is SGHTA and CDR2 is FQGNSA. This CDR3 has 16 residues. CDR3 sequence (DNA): TGTGCCAGCAGCCCCCGGTCGGGCGGGGGGGCGAATGAGCAGTTCTTC. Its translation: CASSPRSGGGANEQFF.

For the CDR3, the DNA is TGCAGCGTTGAAGATCCCAGGGGCAGTTTCTATGGCTACACCTTC. Translation gives CSVEDPRGSFYGYTF. The chain carries TRBV29-1 and TRBJ1-2, with a weak D call TRBD1 (6 bases). The ends were cut back, 0 bases at V and 4 bases at J, with 15 bases in the middle. The CDR3 loop spans 15 amino acids. Germline lookup yields CDR1 SQVTM and CDR2 ANQGSEA.

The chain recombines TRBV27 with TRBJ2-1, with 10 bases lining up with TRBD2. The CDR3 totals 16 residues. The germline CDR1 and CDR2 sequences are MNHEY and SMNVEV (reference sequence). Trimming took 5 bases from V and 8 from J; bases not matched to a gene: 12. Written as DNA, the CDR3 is TGTGCCAGCAGTCCAGTGGGAGCGGGGGGGCCCCATGAGCAGTTCTTC. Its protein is CASSPVGAGGPHEQFF.

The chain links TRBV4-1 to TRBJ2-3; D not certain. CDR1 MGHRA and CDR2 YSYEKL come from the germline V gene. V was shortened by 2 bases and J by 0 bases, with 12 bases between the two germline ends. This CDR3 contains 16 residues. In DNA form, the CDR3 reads TGCGCCAGCAGCCAAATACCGCAGGCGAGCACAGATACGCAGTATTTT. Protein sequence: CASSQIPQASTDTQYF.

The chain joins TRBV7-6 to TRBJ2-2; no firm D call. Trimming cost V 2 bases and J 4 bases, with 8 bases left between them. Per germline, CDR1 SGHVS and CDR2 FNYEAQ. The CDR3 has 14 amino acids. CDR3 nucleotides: TGTGCCAGCAGCTTAAAAGGGTCCACCGGGGAGCTGTTTTTT. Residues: CASSLKGSTGELFF.

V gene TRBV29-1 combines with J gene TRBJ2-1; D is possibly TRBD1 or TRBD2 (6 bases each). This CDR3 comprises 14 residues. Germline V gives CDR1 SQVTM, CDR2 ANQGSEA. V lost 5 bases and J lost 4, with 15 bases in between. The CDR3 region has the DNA TGCAGCGTTTCGGAGGGGGGCACATACAATGAGCAGTTCTTC. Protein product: CSVSEGGTYNEQFF.

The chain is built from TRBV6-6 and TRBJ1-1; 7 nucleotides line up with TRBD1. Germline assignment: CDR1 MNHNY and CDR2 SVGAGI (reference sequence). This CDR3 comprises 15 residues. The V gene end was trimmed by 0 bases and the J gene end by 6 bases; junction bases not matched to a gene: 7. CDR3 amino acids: CASSYSLTGAPEAFF. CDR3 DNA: TGTGCCAGCAGTTACTCCCTCACAGGGGCGCCTGAAGCTTTCTTT.

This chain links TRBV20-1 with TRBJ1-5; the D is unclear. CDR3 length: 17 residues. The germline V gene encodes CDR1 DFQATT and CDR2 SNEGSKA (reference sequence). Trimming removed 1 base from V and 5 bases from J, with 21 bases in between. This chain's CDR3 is CSARVEGDGVKDQPQHF. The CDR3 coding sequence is TGCAGTGCTAGAGTAGAGGGAGATGGGGTAAAAGATCAGCCCCAGCATTTT.

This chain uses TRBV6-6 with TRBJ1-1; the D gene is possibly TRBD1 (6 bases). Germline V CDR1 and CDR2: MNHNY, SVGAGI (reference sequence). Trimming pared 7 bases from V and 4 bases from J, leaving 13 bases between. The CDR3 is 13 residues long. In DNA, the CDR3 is TGTGCCAGCATGGTGGAGGGGGTCACTGAAGCTTTCTTT. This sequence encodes CASMVEGVTEAFF.

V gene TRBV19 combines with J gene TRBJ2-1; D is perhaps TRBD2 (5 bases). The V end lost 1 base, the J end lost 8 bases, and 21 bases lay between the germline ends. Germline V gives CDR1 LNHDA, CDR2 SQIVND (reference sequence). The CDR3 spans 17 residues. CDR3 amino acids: CASSIVGRITEVHEQFF. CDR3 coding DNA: TGTGCCAGTAGTATAGTGGGTCGTATCACGGAGGTCCATGAGCAGTTCTTC.